The subject of this entry is one TCR beta chain. This clone's antigen is unknown. Base-call qualities are not available, and no considerably larger clone is one nucleotide away. The sample belongs to a study of cytomegalovirus exposure and HLA in healthy donors (dated by TCRdb to about 2017). In the study overall: An earlier analysis of roughly 500 of the donors reported approximately 290 Gb of sequence data and some 100 million unique TCR beta sequences from roughly 200 million T cells. To decide whether each TCR beta V gene segment behaved as functional or pseudogenic, an earlier analysis of some 600 of the donors relied on high-throughput TCR beta sequencing. A later analysis re-examined previously published TCR beta repertoires from hundreds of donors and added high-resolution HLA genotyping to investigate patterns of TCR occurrence. An early release that covered about 600 HLA-typed donors contained 300 to 350 gigabases of sequencing data and tens of millions of unique TCR sequences. In addition to the first cohort of hundreds of subjects, a separate validation cohort of 100 to 150 different subjects was used. To predict cytomegalovirus infection status, the study combined high-throughput TCR immunosequencing, statistical association of individual TCRs with disease status, and machine learning. The aim of the study was to test whether cataloging public T cell receptors could identify signatures of past pathogen exposure. Both class I and class II loci were covered by HLA typing, at four-digit resolution. Of the roughly 390 genotyped donors, approximately 80% were placed in the genetic ancestry cluster associated with self-reported Caucasian donors. Every discovery cohort repertoire had been produced on one sequencing platform. Using immunosequencing, the study profiled T cell repertoires from 500 to 800 subjects and related those repertoires to cytomegalovirus serostatus. In a later genetic analysis, genome-wide SNP genotypes for about 65% of the 666 donors were used, and that subset was treated as a discovery cohort. Typing coverage differed by locus: A, B, C, DRB1 and DQB1 were typed in about 620-630 donors, DQA1 in about 550, DPA1 in 600 to 610, and DPB1 in roughly 450. Because of strong linkage in the cohort, roughly five DR-DQ haplotypes were treated as single units for association and clustering. Donor age, sex, ethnicity and CMV serostatus were compiled together with the repertoire data. In the later analysis, no new phenotypic data were used to find candidate immune exposures; instead, reliance was placed on TCR beta sequences and their occurrence across donors. On average, roughly 250,000 unique TCR beta nucleotide sequences were sequenced per donor among fewer than 500 genotyped donors of the cohort, with around 19% of those sequences being non-productive.

The protocol used for the library was the immunoSEQ multiplex PCR assay. A mixture of 60 forward primers for TCR Vbeta segments and 13 reverse primers for TCR Jbeta segments was used in the multiplex PCR. The CDR3 region of rearranged TCR beta genes was amplified from genomic DNA with a multiplex PCR assay. The Illumina HiSeq System was used to sequence the amplified TCR beta libraries as 87-base-pair reads. Per the source publication's procedure: Across the 500 to 700 repertoires, a later analysis counted 75 million to 90 million unique TCR beta chains, some 11 million of which were shared by at least two donors. Raw reads were error-corrected and collapsed into unique sequences with a nearest-neighbor algorithm that merged closely related sequences to remove PCR and sequencing errors. CDR3 sequences were aligned to IMGT reference sequences to assign V, D and J gene segments. For a sequence to be retained, a match of at least six nucleotides to both a V gene segment and a J gene segment was required. A rearrangement was called productive if the CDR3 had no stop codons and remained in frame with V and J, and every other rearrangement was called non-productive. Following IMGT convention, CDR3 was defined as the stretch from the second conserved V-encoded cysteine to the conserved J-encoded phenylalanine. The earlier analysis of about 500 of the donors excluded sequences that lacked an unambiguous match to a single V gene segment. In an earlier analysis of 450 to 750 of the donors, a V segment was called functional when productive rearrangements were above 56.7%, and segregating when the standard deviation between donors exceeded 5%. A statistical classification framework was built to diagnose cytomegalovirus status from the catalog of TCR beta chain sequences. In a later analysis, TCR nucleotide sequences were compared against IMGT/GENE-DB human TR gene sequences so that V and J genes could be assigned. In a later analysis, CDR3 sequences and most-parsimonious VDJ recombination scenarios were assigned using the TCRdist pipeline. In a later analysis, each TCR beta chain was defined by its CDR3 amino acid sequence together with its V-gene family, and reads lacking a unique V-gene family were excluded. To address suspected cross-contamination and a sequencing artifact, a later analysis removed 592 highly shared, low-generation-probability nucleotide sequences. For each public chain, a later analysis derived a clonal expansion index from normalized ranks of inferred template counts within each repertoire. In a later analysis, generation probabilities were computed with a VDJ recombination model fitted to out-of-frame rearrangements, and the resulting probabilities were checked against IGoR. In a later analysis, hypergeometric tests were used to score TCR-TCR, TCR-HLA and TCR-CMV co-occurrence, with a repertoire-size bias correction applied to TCR pairs. False discovery rates were estimated in a later analysis by permuting HLA or CMV assignments 20 times. In a later analysis, co-occurring TCRs were grouped using DBSCAN, with TCRdist sequence similarity added in when clustering inside HLA-allele-positive subsets. Repertoires with fewer than 30,000 or more than 120,000 public chains were left out of co-occurrence clustering, as were a few repertoires with anomalous nucleotide sharing. The clones in this table, taken by TCRdb from immuneACCESS, are in-frame only. Not every clone is retained; where verified, under half of the shortfall comes from an unresolved V gene, and the cause of the rest is unknown. V, J and clone size were drawn from that table, and D and trimming were deduced from the DNA. The sample table records approximately 73,000 clones; under 70% of these occur just once. The ten largest clonotypes hold approximately 5.4% of the sample.

Overall study results and their limits: The cohort was sequenced for TCR beta chains only, and without alpha or paired-chain data the features that could be detected were limited. V-gene and J-gene trimming of TCR beta chains was associated with a missense DCLRE1C variant in a later genetic analysis, and the association was replicated in an independent cohort. In a later analysis, TCR association rates were found to vary across HLA loci, with the most associated TCRs seen for DRB1 alleles and the fewest for HLA-C alleles. The sequencing pipeline was judged likely to have produced a cluster of highly shared sequence variants as a technical artifact. In an earlier analysis of 500 to 650 of the donors, most TCR beta V segments appeared in productive rearrangements about 90% or about 30% of the time, broadly matching IMGT annotations. Assigning TCR associations to individual alleles was difficult when HLA alleles, especially DR and DQ, strongly co-occurred. The presence/absence analyses assumed that sequencing depth was roughly uniform across donors, and that assumption may not be true. Linkage disequilibrium might explain the correlated functional status among segregating V segments, but an unknown experimental factor could not be ruled out. A further reported finding was that TCR beta sequences accurately predicted the HLA-A and HLA-B alleles for most subjects in the first cohort. Because counts were too low, fewer than 20 rarely observed V segments, including chromosome 9 orphons, were excluded from the earlier analysis of several hundred of the donors. The only immune exposure information available for the cohort was CMV serostatus. It was suggested by the authors that the approach could potentially be generalized to other disease states and immunological phenotypes. Because the 87-base-pair reads could not distinguish some IMGT-functional V segments, including TRBV6-2 and TRBV6-3, those segments were excluded. According to a later analysis, parvovirus B19, influenza, CMV and Epstein-Barr virus appeared linked to several top co-occurrence clusters. A total of 150 to 200 TCR beta chains were listed by the study as associated with cytomegalovirus. Because some donors lacked HLA typing at each locus, the association tests relied only on the typed subset. Cytomegalovirus status was reported to be diagnosed by the classifier with high specificity and sensitivity in both the original and validation cohorts. In vitro tests confirmed that a few of the cytomegalovirus-associated TCR beta chains recognize cytomegalovirus antigens. According to a later genetic analysis, donors in an Asian-associated ancestry cluster had fewer N-insertions in productive TCRs than the roughly 700-donor mean. While some public TCRs were present in many individuals, most TCR sequences turned up only very rarely across donors. Most CMV-associated TCR beta chains appeared to be HLA-restricted in a later analysis, and the HLA associations seemed to be driven largely by CMV exposure. At a false discovery rate of 0.05, a later analysis linked about 16,000 TCR beta sequences to specific HLA alleles. In a later analysis, HLA-associated TCR beta chains showed more clonal expansion and lower generation probabilities than non-associated chains that were equally common.

The CDR3 sequence holds 14 residues, the cysteine and phenylalanine included. Solely the CDR3 DNA is kept, with 42 bases framed from the first base. The germline V end is reduced by 6 bases and the J end by 4 bases; junction bases left unmatched: 7. The germline V gene (reference sequence) yields MNHEY for CDR1 and SMNVEV for CDR2. In total, 500 to 700 healthy bone marrow donors made up the cohort. At the time of sampling, every cohort member was nominally healthy, though immune exposures that went unrecorded were likely present. The donor was CMV seropositive and belonged to the group of over 250 seropositive cohort members. Each donor provided a peripheral blood sample, and peripheral blood mononuclear cells were used for TCR beta sequencing. The Qiagen DNeasy Blood Extraction Kit was used to extract genomic DNA from the blood cell samples.

This receptor was taken from a man younger than 40 in good health and CMV-seropositive. The sample was PBMCs. The chain employs TRBV27 and TRBJ1-2, and TRBD1 matches 8 of the central bases. CDR3 protein: CASSRTGGTYGYTF. The nucleotides read TGTGCCAGCAGCCGTACAGGGGGTACCTATGGCTACACCTTC.